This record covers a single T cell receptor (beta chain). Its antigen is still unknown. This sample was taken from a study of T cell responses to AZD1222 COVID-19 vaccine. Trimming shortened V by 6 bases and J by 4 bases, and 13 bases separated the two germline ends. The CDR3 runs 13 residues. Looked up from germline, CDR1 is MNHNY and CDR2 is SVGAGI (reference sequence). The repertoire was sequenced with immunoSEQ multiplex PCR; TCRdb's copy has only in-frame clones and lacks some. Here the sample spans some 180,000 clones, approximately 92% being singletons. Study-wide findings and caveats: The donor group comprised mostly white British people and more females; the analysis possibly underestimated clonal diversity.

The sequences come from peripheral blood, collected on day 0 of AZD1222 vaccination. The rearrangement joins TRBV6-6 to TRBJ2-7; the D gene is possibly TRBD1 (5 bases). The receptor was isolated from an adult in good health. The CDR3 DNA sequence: TGTGCCAGCAGCCGAGGATACAGGTACGAGCAGTACTTC. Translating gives CASSRGYRYEQYF.